The 22 T cell receptor beta chains given below trace back to one sample, sequenced in a study of shared clonotypes between healthy human individuals. Naive CD8 populations comprised CD45RO-negative cells positively selected for CCR7, excluding terminally differentiated effector memory CD45RA+ cells. Libraries were prepared by immunoSEQ multiplex PCR; TCRdb keeps only in-frame clonotypes and omits some of them. The sample includes almost 700,000 clones, roughly 94% of them seen just once. Material: naive CD8+ T cells sorted from blood. Source of these receptors: a man aged 30 to 39 in good health.

This chain links TRBV7-8 with TRBJ2-7; a possible D gene is TRBD1 (5 bases). The V end lost 1 base, the J end lost 3 bases, and 10 bases lay between the germline ends. Germline lookup yields CDR1 SGHVS and CDR2 FQNEAQ. This CDR3 is built from 14 residues. In DNA form, the CDR3 reads TGTGCCAGCAGCTTAGGACAGTACGACTACGAGCAGTACTTC. Translating it yields CASSLGQYDYEQYF.

J is TRBJ2-1 and V is TRBV29-1; D is possibly TRBD2 (7 bases). The V gene's germline CDR1 is SQVTM and CDR2 ANQGSEA. V was trimmed by 6 bases and J by 5 bases, leaving 20 bases between them. The CDR3 has 15 residues. The CDR3 DNA is TGCAGCGTGGAGGGGGAGGGGGTGACCCACAATGAGCAGTTCTTC. Translated: CSVEGEGVTHNEQFF.

In its sample, this clone was seen once. The gene calls are TRBV5-6 and TRBJ2-5; 9 nucleotides align to TRBD1. This CDR3 spans 15 amino acids. V shed 4 bases, J shed 5 bases, and the junction held 9 bases outside the gene matches. Germline CDR1 is SGHDT and CDR2 is YYEEEE. This CDR3 is CASSLEGQGRETQYF. The CDR3 DNA follows: TGTGCCAGCAGCCTGGAGGGACAGGGAAGGGAGACCCAGTACTTC.

The chain links TRBV6-5 to TRBJ2-2; D is ambiguous. Trimming took off 2 bases at V and 5 bases at J, with 12 bases between the two ends. Germline V CDR1 and CDR2: MNHEY, SVGAGI. The CDR3 loop spans 15 amino acids. The CDR3 sequence is CASSYADLPTGELFF. In DNA, the CDR3 is TGTGCCAGCAGTTACGCGGACCTACCTACCGGGGAGCTGTTTTTT.

The chain recombines TRBV7-3 with TRBJ2-7; D is uncertain. CDR1 is SGHTA and CDR2 is FQGTGA in the germline V gene. The V and J ends lost 5 bases and 3 bases respectively, with 11 bases between them. The CDR3 length is 13 residues. CDR3 bases: TGTGCCAGCAGCATACTACCAAACTACGAGCAGTACTTC. Protein: CASSILPNYEQYF.

The rearrangement joins TRBV11-2 to TRBJ2-1; no clear D gene. The CDR3 sequence is 12 residues long. The V gene lost 5 bases and the J gene lost 10 bases, with 12 bases spanning the gap. Germline V gene lookup returns CDR1 SGHAT and CDR2 FQNNGV. The CDR3 is CASSPLTREQFF. The CDR3 region has the DNA TGTGCCAGCAGCCCCTTGACGAGAGAGCAGTTCTTC.

The genes are TRBV5-1 and TRBJ1-1; no clear D. There are 13 residues in the CDR3. Germline V CDR1 and CDR2: SGHRS, YFSETQ. V was clipped by 4 bases and J by 6 bases, with 13 bases between them. The CDR3 bases are TGCGCCAGCAGCCCGACGGGGTCTCCTGAAGCTTTCTTT. This codes for CASSPTGSPEAFF.

The V gene is TRBV7-9, the J gene TRBJ2-1; D call uncertain. V was pared by 5 bases and J by 7 bases, with 9 bases between. CDR3 length equals 12 residues. CDR1 and CDR2 (germline): SEHNR, FQNEAQ (reference sequence). The CDR3: CASSHQRNEQFF. The DNA of the CDR3 is TGTGCCAGCAGCCATCAGAGAAATGAGCAGTTCTTC.

This clone was seen a single time. The chain combines TRBV5-1 with TRBJ1-2; D may be TRBD1 (6 bases). Germline V gene sequence: CDR1 SGHRS, CDR2 YFSETQ. V lost 2 bases and J 2 bases, leaving 19 bases between the germline ends. The length of the CDR3 is 17 residues. CDR3 in DNA: TGCGCCAGCAGCTTACCCCAGGGGCAGGGTAAAAACTATGGCTACACCTTC. Protein product: CASSLPQGQGKNYGYTF.

The genes are TRBV19 and TRBJ2-1; 10 bases align to TRBD2. Germline V gene lookup returns CDR1 LNHDA and CDR2 SQIVND (reference sequence). The V and J ends lost 2 bases and 7 bases, in that order; junction bases with no gene match: 11. This CDR3 contains 17 residues. The CDR3 DNA follows: TGTGCCAGTAGTATACTCCCAATGCTAGCGGGAGCTAATGAGCAGTTCTTC. Its protein is CASSILPMLAGANEQFF.

The V and J genes are TRBV28 and TRBJ2-7; TRBD1 matches 7 bases. V lost 6 bases and J lost 6; bases outside the gene matches: 8. CDR1 and CDR2 (germline): MDHEN, SYDVKM. The CDR3 totals 13 residues. The CDR3 is CASSERGLIEQYF. In DNA, the CDR3 is TGTGCCAGCAGCGAAAGGGGGCTTATCGAGCAGTACTTC.

The genes are TRBV30 and TRBJ1-4; TRBD1 matches 9 bases. Trimming took 0 bases from V and 8 from J; bases not matched to a gene: 4. The germline gives CDR1 GTSNPN, CDR2 SVGIG (reference sequence). The CDR3 consists of 14 residues. The CDR3 sequence: CAWSVGTGPEKLFF. The CDR3 DNA reads as TGTGCCTGGAGTGTCGGGACAGGGCCAGAAAAACTGTTTTTT. Full variable domain (missing parts from reference TRBV30 and TRBJ1-4): SQTIHQWPATLVQPVGSPLSLECTVEGTSNPNLYWYRQAAGRGLQLLFYSVGIGQISSEVPQNLSASRPQDRQFILSSKKLLLSDSGFYLCAWSVGTGPEKLFFGSGTQLSVL.

As for this clone: This same CDR3 is encoded by further DNA sequences in the sample. V is TRBV7-9 and J is TRBJ2-1; no clear D gene. The length of the CDR3 is 12 residues. Trimming shortened V by 9 bases and J by 6 bases, and 12 bases separated the two germline ends. Per germline, CDR1 SEHNR and CDR2 FQNEAQ (reference sequence). This chain's CDR3 is CASSRSGNEQFF. In nucleotides, the CDR3 is TGTGCCAGTAGCAGGTCCGGCAATGAGCAGTTCTTC.

The chain carries TRBV29-1 and TRBJ2-1, with 8 bases lining up with TRBD1. CDR1 and CDR2 (germline): SQVTM, ANQGSEA. There are 13 residues in the CDR3. Trimming at V came to 3 bases and at J to 4 bases, leaving 2 bases not matched to a gene. CDR3 region: CSVDRGPYNEQFF. CDR3 coding DNA: TGCAGCGTTGACAGGGGGCCGTACAATGAGCAGTTCTTC.

The chain carries TRBV19 and TRBJ2-4; unclear D gene. Trimming stripped 5 bases from V and 7 bases from J, with 18 bases between. The CDR3 covers 15 residues. From germline, CDR1 is LNHDA and CDR2 SQIVND (reference sequence). Written as DNA, the CDR3 is TGTGCCAGTAGTCCCAGTCGTCAAAAAAGGAACATTCAGTACTTC. Protein sequence: CASSPSRQKRNIQYF.

Points on this clone: This CDR3 is also generated by other DNA sequences in the sample. V gene TRBV9 combines with J gene TRBJ2-7, with 7 nucleotides matching TRBD2. Germline CDR1 is SGDLS and CDR2 is YYNGEE. The CDR3 has 14 residues. The J segment lost 0 bases and the V segment lost 3 bases, leaving 3 bases of the junction unmatched. Here the CDR3 reads CASSGRGSSYEQYF. DNA of the CDR3: TGTGCCAGCAGCGGACGCGGGAGCTCCTACGAGCAGTACTTC.

The rearrangement uses TRBV27 and TRBJ2-1, with 8 bases matching TRBD2. The CDR3 is 16 residues long. V lost 3 bases to trimming and J lost 7 bases; unmatched junction nucleotides: 11. Germline V gene sequence: CDR1 MNHEY, CDR2 SMNVEV (reference sequence). Here the CDR3 reads CASSFSPGGPRNEQFF. In nucleotides, the CDR3 is TGTGCCAGCAGTTTCAGCCCGGGAGGGCCGCGAAATGAGCAGTTCTTC.

J is TRBJ2-7 and V is TRBV19, with D perhaps TRBD2 (5 bases). Germline V gene data show CDR1 as LNHDA and CDR2 as SQIVND (reference sequence). The V end lost 6 bases, the J end lost 0 bases, and 12 bases lay between the germline ends. The CDR3 is 14 amino acids. For the CDR3, the DNA is TGTGCCAGTAGCCCCCTTGGGAGCTCCTACGAGCAGTACTTC. It yields the protein CASSPLGSSYEQYF.

J is TRBJ1-5 and V is TRBV28, with D perhaps matching TRBD1 (5 bases). There are 16 residues in the CDR3. Trimming stripped 0 bases from V and 0 bases from J, with 9 bases between. Germline V lookup: CDR1 MDHEN, CDR2 SYDVKM. CDR3 in amino acids: CASSLWGRYSNQPQHF. The CDR3 bases are TGTGCCAGCAGTTTATGGGGACGGTATAGCAATCAGCCCCAGCATTTT. Drawing the rest from reference TRBV28 and TRBJ1-5, the complete variable domain is DVKVTQSSRYLVKRTGEKVFLECVQDMDHENMFWYRQDPGLGLRLIYFSYDVKMKEKGDIPEGYSVSREKKERFSLILESASTNQTSMYLCASSLWGRYSNQPQHFGDGTRLSIL.

This clone has a single count. The chain has TRBV30 and TRBJ1-1; the D is unclear. CDR1 GTSNPN and CDR2 SVGIG come from the germline V gene (reference sequence). The V end lost 0 bases, the J end lost 5 bases, and 19 bases lay between the germline ends. This CDR3 region has 16 residues. The CDR3 sequence is CAWSVLSPWAVTEAFF. CDR3 nucleotide sequence: TGTGCCTGGAGTGTATTGTCCCCCTGGGCTGTAACTGAAGCTTTCTTT.

The chain carries TRBV4-3 and TRBJ2-7; D perhaps matches TRBD2 (6 bases). The germline V gene has CDR1 LGHNA and CDR2 YSLEER. The CDR3 contains 15 residues. Trimming removed 0 bases at V and 0 bases at J, with 9 bases between. In nucleotides, the CDR3 is TGCGCCAGCAGCCAAGATAGCGGAAGCTCCTACGAGCAGTACTTC. As protein: CASSQDSGSSYEQYF.

The chain uses TRBV7-9 and TRBJ2-3, with 9 nucleotides matching TRBD2. The CDR3 loop spans 15 amino acids. V trimming: 5 bases; J trimming: 5 bases; junction bases outside the gene matches: 8. CDR1 is SEHNR and CDR2 is FQNEAQ in the germline V gene (reference sequence). DNA for the CDR3: TGTGCCAGCAGCCCCTGGACTAGCGTAAAAGATACGCAGTATTTT. Translating it yields CASSPWTSVKDTQYF.